Shown below are 29 T cell receptor beta chains from a single sample sequenced in a study of cytomegalovirus exposure and HLA in healthy donors (dated by TCRdb to between 2016 and 2019). The method was the immunoSEQ multiplex PCR assay. The multiplex PCR relied on a mix of 60 forward primers for TCR Vbeta segments and 13 reverse primers for TCR Jbeta segments. The source is immuneACCESS, and TCRdb retained only in-frame sequences with V and J called. Part of the clones is not carried over; for the studies checked, unresolved V genes explain less than half of this, and the remainder is unexplained. Counted in this sample were some 190,000 clones; about three quarters of them appeared once. The ten biggest clones cover less than 1.5% of the sample. Sequenced: PBMCs. The receptors derive from a man between 18 and 29 years old in good health and CMV-seronegative.

The chain is built from TRBV29-1 and TRBJ2-1, with D possibly TRBD2 on 6 matching bases. V was trimmed by 4 bases and J by 2 bases, leaving 12 bases between them. The germline CDR1 and CDR2 sequences are SQVTM and ANQGSEA. CDR3 length equals 14 residues. CDR3 coding DNA: TGCAGCGTTGGGAGGGATTGGGCCTACAATGAGCAGTTCTTC. Encoded protein: CSVGRDWAYNEQFF.

The chain employs TRBV18 and TRBJ2-7; TRBD1 agrees at 9 bases. CDR3 length: 13 amino acids. Germline assignment: CDR1 KGHSH and CDR2 LQKENI. Trimming took 5 bases from V and 6 from J; bases not matched to a gene: 5. For the CDR3, the DNA is TGTGCCAGCTCAGGGACAGGGCTAAGCGAGCAGTACTTC. Its protein is CASSGTGLSEQYF.

The CDR3 coding sequence is TGCGCCAGCGGGGTAGCGGATGTCTACGAGCAGTACTTC. It translates to CASGVADVYEQYF. The rearrangement joins TRBV10-2 to TRBJ2-7, with a possible D match to TRBD2 (6 bases). This CDR3 has 13 amino acids. Between the trimmed V and J ends, which lost 8 bases and 3 bases, there was a span of 14 bases. In germline, CDR1 is WSHSY, CDR2 SAAADI.

The chain recombines TRBV5-1 with TRBJ1-3; 11 nucleotides align to TRBD1. The length of the CDR3 is 17 residues. V shed 5 bases, J shed 4 bases, and the junction held 11 bases outside the gene matches. Looked up from germline, CDR1 is SGHRS and CDR2 is YFSETQ. The CDR3, as DNA: TGCGCCAGCAGTTATTATCCCGGGACAGGGGGAGGAAACACCATATATTTT. Its translation: CASSYYPGTGGGNTIYF. Complete variable domain (other parts from reference TRBV5-1 and TRBJ1-3): KAGVTQTPRYLIKTRGQQVTLSCSPISGHRSVSWYQQTPGQGLQFLFEYFSETQRNKGNFPGRFSGRQFSNSRSEMNVSTLELGDSALYLCASSYYPGTGGGNTIYFGEGSWLTVV.

The rearrangement uses TRBV7-9 and TRBJ1-3, with D unresolved. Trimming cost V 6 bases and J 0 bases, with 15 bases left between them. The germline gives CDR1 SEHNR, CDR2 FQNEAQ (reference sequence). There are 16 residues in the CDR3. The CDR3 protein is CASRTLTSVSGNTIYF. For the CDR3, the DNA is TGTGCCAGCAGAACCCTGACATCGGTCTCTGGAAACACCATATATTTT.

In DNA, the CDR3 is TGTGCCATCAGTGAGGGGACTAGCGGGACCCGAGGGCAGTACTTC. This encodes CAISEGTSGTRGQYF. V is TRBV10-3 and J is TRBJ2-7; 13 bases agree with TRBD2. The CDR3 runs 15 residues. CDR1 ENHRY and CDR2 SYGVKD come from the germline V gene. With V trimmed by 2 bases and J by 9 bases, 7 bases remained unmatched.

The chain is built from TRBV27 and TRBJ2-5; D gene uncertain. Germline assignment: CDR1 MNHEY and CDR2 SMNVEV (reference sequence). This CDR3 has 14 amino acids. V lost 0 bases and J 2 bases, leaving 7 bases between the germline ends. CDR3 bases: TGTGCCAGCAGTTTATCTCCAGGACAAGAGACCCAGTACTTC. Translated: CASSLSPGQETQYF.

In this sample, this clone turned up a few times. The chain employs TRBV12-5 and TRBJ2-7; tentatively, D is TRBD2 (5 bases). The germline gives CDR1 LGHNT, CDR2 FRNRAP. The length of the CDR3 is 13 residues. The CDR3: CASWVWERYEQYF. The DNA of the CDR3 is TGTGCCAGTTGGGTCTGGGAGCGCTACGAGCAGTACTTC.

There are a few counts of this clone. The V and J genes are TRBV4-2 and TRBJ2-3, with D perhaps matching TRBD2 (7 bases). CDR3 length: 20 residues. V was pared by 4 bases and J by 0 bases, with 26 bases between. CDR1 LGHNA and CDR2 YNFKEQ come from the germline V gene. CDR3 loop: CASSRRPRGGSDASTDTQYF. The CDR3, as DNA: TGTGCCAGCAGCCGCCGTCCGAGGGGGGGGTCCGATGCTAGCACAGATACGCAGTATTTT.

The genes are TRBV18 and TRBJ2-1; D ambiguous. V lost 3 bases to trimming and J lost 4 bases, with 7 bases between them. Germline V lookup: CDR1 KGHSH, CDR2 LQKENI. This CDR3 is 13 amino acids long. CDR3 region: CASSPPGYNEQFF. DNA of the CDR3: TGTGCCAGCTCACCCCCAGGTTACAATGAGCAGTTCTTC. The whole variable domain, filled in from reference TRBV18 and TRBJ2-1, reads NAGVMQNPRHLVRRRGQEARLRCSPMKGHSHVYWYRQLPEEGLKFMVYLQKENIIDESGMPKERFSAEFPKEGPSILRIQQVVRGDSAAYFCASSPPGYNEQFFGPGTRLTVL.

The V and J genes are TRBV27 and TRBJ2-7, with 8 positions matching TRBD2. The CDR3 loop spans 15 amino acids. Per the germline V gene, CDR1 is MNHEY and CDR2 is SMNVEV (reference sequence). V shed 7 bases and J 7 bases; nucleotides not matched to a gene: 15. The CDR3 here is CASTSPGLGRREQYF. The CDR3 DNA sequence: TGTGCCAGCACCTCTCCGGGACTAGGAAGGCGTGAGCAGTACTTC.

V is TRBV7-2 and J is TRBJ2-7; 13 bases are a match to TRBD2. The germline V gene encodes CDR1 SGHTA and CDR2 FQGNSA. This CDR3 spans 16 amino acids. V lost 4 bases and J lost 1; bases outside the gene matches: 4. DNA for the CDR3: TGTGCCAGCAGCTGGGGACTAGCGGGGACGTCCTACGAGCAGTACTTC. Amino acids: CASSWGLAGTSYEQYF.

V gene TRBV25-1 combines with J gene TRBJ1-6; 10 bases match TRBD1. V was pared by 5 bases and J by 11 bases, with 6 bases of the junction left unmatched. The CDR3 length is 14 residues. CDR1 and CDR2 (germline): MGHDK, SYGVNS. CDR3 region: CASSSGTGVPPLHF. For the CDR3, the DNA is TGTGCCAGCAGTTCGGGGACAGGGGTCCCACCCCTCCACTTT.

Concerning this clone itself: Distinct nucleotide sequences in the sample also encode this CDR3. The genes are TRBV4-3 and TRBJ2-7; 9 bases align to TRBD2. J lost 2 bases, V lost 0 bases, and 20 bases had no gene match. The CDR3 loop spans 21 amino acids. Germline values: CDR1 LGHNA, CDR2 YSLEER. The CDR3 bases are TGCGCCAGCAGCCAAGAGTGGGGATACGCGGGAGGGGATTGGGTCCCCTACGAGCAGTACTTC. It codes for CASSQEWGYAGGDWVPYEQYF.

This clone was picked up one time. The chain uses TRBV7-9 and TRBJ1-2; D is undetermined. Deletions cut 1 base from V and 9 bases from J, with 15 bases between. CDR3 size: 14 residues. The V gene's germline CDR1 is SEHNR and CDR2 FQNEAQ (reference sequence). CDR3 residues: CASSLDTYGRSYTF. In nucleotides, the CDR3 is TGTGCCAGCAGCTTAGACACCTACGGGAGGAGCTACACCTTC. Looking up the rest from reference TRBV7-9 and TRBJ1-2 gives the full variable domain: DTGVSQNPRHKITKRGQNVTFRCDPISEHNRLYWYRQTLGQGPEFLTYFQNEAQLEKSRLLSDRFSAERPKGSFSTLEIQRTEQGDSAMYLCASSLDTYGRSYTFGSGTRLTVV.

The chain carries TRBV18 and TRBJ2-5; D is undetermined. Germline-derived CDR1 and CDR2 are KGHSH and LQKENI. CDR3 size: 11 residues. Trimming shortened V by 6 bases and J by 7 bases, and 9 bases separated the two germline ends. CDR3 DNA sequence: TGTGCCAGCTCCGATGTCGGGACCCAGTACTTC. Residues: CASSDVGTQYF.

V gene TRBV9 combines with J gene TRBJ2-1, with D possibly matching TRBD2 (6 bases). This CDR3 is 15 amino acids long. In germline, CDR1 is SGDLS, CDR2 YYNGEE. V lost 0 bases to trimming and J lost 4 bases, with 11 bases between them. The CDR3 reads CASSVGGSGYNEQFF. The CDR3 DNA sequence: TGTGCCAGCAGCGTAGGTGGTAGCGGTTACAATGAGCAGTTCTTC.

Notes on this clone: Other DNA variants within this sample encode the same CDR3. The J gene is TRBJ1-1, the V gene TRBV10-3; 7 nucleotides agree with TRBD1. CDR1 and CDR2 (germline): ENHRY, SYGVKD. The CDR3 covers 20 residues. After removal of 0 bases from V and 8 bases from J, the junction contained 24 bases not matched to a gene. The CDR3 is CAISESNLRDRVYIVLEAFF. The CDR3, as DNA: TGTGCCATCAGTGAGTCGAACCTCCGGGACAGAGTCTACATCGTTCTCGAAGCTTTCTTT.

V and J are TRBV18 and TRBJ1-6; no reliable D call. The V end lost 3 bases, the J end lost 6 bases, and 15 bases lay between the germline ends. CDR3 size: 16 residues. Germline CDR1 and CDR2: KGHSH and LQKENI. The CDR3, as DNA: TGTGCCAGCTCACCGGGAGGTCCCTTGCTTAATTCACCCCTCCACTTT. This translates into CASSPGGPLLNSPLHF. Supplemented by reference TRBV18 and TRBJ1-6, the full variable domain reads NAGVMQNPRHLVRRRGQEARLRCSPMKGHSHVYWYRQLPEEGLKFMVYLQKENIIDESGMPKERFSAEFPKEGPSILRIQQVVRGDSAAYFCASSPGGPLLNSPLHFGNGTRLTVT.

This chain links TRBV30 with TRBJ2-3, with 8 nucleotides matching TRBD1. V gave up 5 bases and J gave up 3 bases; unmatched junction bases: 4. The germline V gene has CDR1 GTSNPN and CDR2 SVGIG (reference sequence). The CDR3 consists of 13 residues. CDR3 nucleotides: TGTGCCTGGGGACAGGGAGGTACAGATACGCAGTATTTT. Protein sequence: CAWGQGGTDTQYF.

This chain links TRBV19 with TRBJ1-1, with 7 bases aligning to TRBD1. V shed 3 bases, J shed 0 bases, and the junction held 10 bases outside the gene matches. This CDR3 contains 17 residues. Germline CDR1 reads LNHDA; CDR2 reads SQIVND (reference sequence). The CDR3, as DNA: TGTGCCAGTAGTATGGGGACCGGGACAGCAGTGAACACTGAAGCTTTCTTT. Translation: CASSMGTGTAVNTEAFF.

This rearrangement joins TRBV9 to TRBJ2-2; 7 nucleotides line up with TRBD2. This CDR3 is built from 14 residues. Trimming removed 2 bases from V and 4 bases from J; junction bases left unmatched: 2. Germline V gene sequence: CDR1 SGDLS, CDR2 YYNGEE. CDR3 in amino acids: CASSVSGATGELFF. The DNA for the CDR3 is TGTGCCAGCAGCGTGAGCGGGGCCACCGGGGAGCTGTTTTTT.

Only a few counts were recorded for this clone. The chain has TRBV7-9 and TRBJ1-6, with D hard to call. This CDR3 is built from 11 residues. Germline-derived CDR1 and CDR2 are SEHNR and FQNEAQ (reference sequence). Trimming took 3 bases from V and 8 from J, leaving 2 bases between them. The CDR3 spells CASSFYSPLHF. For the CDR3, the DNA is TGTGCCAGCAGCTTCTATTCACCCCTCCACTTT.

This rearrangement joins TRBV10-1 to TRBJ2-7; no reliable D call. V lost 10 bases, J lost 2 bases, and 12 bases lay in between. The CDR3 is 12 amino acids. Germline assignment: CDR1 WNHNN and CDR2 SYGVQD (reference sequence). DNA for the CDR3: TGCGCCAACAACTCACAGACCTACGAGCAGTACTTC. It specifies CANNSQTYEQYF.

J is TRBJ2-1 and V is TRBV5-1; 7 positions agree with TRBD2. CDR3 length equals 15 residues. Germline trimming cut 0 bases from V and 3 bases from J; bases unmatched to any gene: 3. Germline V CDR1 and CDR2: SGHRS, YFSETQ. CDR3 nucleotides: TGCGCCAGCAGCTTGGACCTAGCGGTCTACAATGAGCAGTTCTTC. It yields the protein CASSLDLAVYNEQFF.

The chain combines TRBV2 with TRBJ1-5; the D gene is possibly TRBD1 (5 bases). The CDR3 loop spans 16 amino acids. CDR1 SNHLY and CDR2 FYNNEI come from the germline V gene. V lost 7 bases to trimming and J lost 4 bases, with 20 bases between them. CDR3: CASTTEGGARNQPQHF. The CDR3 DNA follows: TGTGCCAGCACCACCGAGGGAGGGGCGAGGAATCAGCCCCAGCATTTT.

The gene calls are TRBV9 and TRBJ1-2; D is perhaps TRBD1 (5 bases). CDR1 and CDR2 (germline): SGDLS, YYNGEE. The CDR3 runs to 12 residues. For the CDR3, the DNA is TGTGTCACGGGGGGGGATGGCTATGGCTACACCTTC. Translated, it gives CVTGGDGYGYTF.

This clone showed up just a few times. The rearrangement joins TRBV30 to TRBJ2-1; D perhaps matches TRBD1 (6 bases). This CDR3 region has 13 residues. CDR1 is GTSNPN, CDR2 SVGIG, per germline (reference sequence). The V end was cut by 1 base, the J end by 4 bases, with 8 bases between. The CDR3 nucleotides are TGTGCCTGGAGTGGGGGGCTGTACAATGAGCAGTTCTTC. Amino acid sequence: CAWSGGLYNEQFF.

The CDR3, as DNA: TGTGCCAGTAGTACCGGACAGGGTTACGAGCAGTACTTC. It is translated as CASSTGQGYEQYF. The genes are TRBV19 and TRBJ2-7; 8 bases align to TRBD1. Germline CDR1 LNHDA, CDR2 SQIVND (reference sequence). The V segment lost 4 bases and the J segment 4 bases; nucleotides outside the gene matches: 3. This CDR3 contains 13 residues.